The next 21 T cell receptor beta chains were all read from a single sample in a study of blood T cell repertoires in COVID-19. Clones were read by immunoSEQ multiplex PCR, and TCRdb kept only the in-frame ones, dropping some. The repertoire has 200,000 to 250,000 clones, roughly 84% of them found once; the top ten carry 1.9%. Source material: peripheral blood. These receptors were obtained from a man aged 40-49 years with active or convalescent COVID-19.

The V and J genes are TRBV28 and TRBJ1-2; 9 bases are a match to TRBD1. V shed 4 bases and J 6 bases; nucleotides not matched to a gene: 6. CDR3 length equals 14 residues. Germline CDR1 is MDHEN and CDR2 is SYDVKM. CDR3 coding DNA: TGTGCCAGCAGTTCCGGGACAGGGCGTCATGGCTACACCTTC. This codes for CASSSGTGRHGYTF.

The rearrangement uses TRBV9 and TRBJ1-2; the D gene is possibly TRBD1 (6 bases). CDR1 is SGDLS and CDR2 is YYNGEE in the germline V gene. Trimming pared 4 bases from V and 0 bases from J, leaving 10 bases between. The CDR3 runs 14 residues. CDR3: CASSRQAANYGYTF. The CDR3 coding sequence is TGTGCCAGCAGCCGACAGGCCGCTAACTATGGCTACACCTTC.

The V and J genes are TRBV5-1 and TRBJ1-6; a possible D gene is TRBD1 (5 bases). Trimming cost V 0 bases and J 11 bases, with 21 bases left between them. This CDR3 comprises 17 residues. The germline V gene encodes CDR1 SGHRS and CDR2 YFSETQ. For the CDR3, the DNA is TGCGCCAGCAGCTTGGGTCCTGAATGGGGGGACCGGGCACCCCTCCACTTT. Its protein product is CASSLGPEWGDRAPLHF. Together with reference TRBV5-1 and TRBJ1-6, the CDR3 gives the full variable domain: KAGVTQTPRYLIKTRGQQVTLSCSPISGHRSVSWYQQTPGQGLQFLFEYFSETQRNKGNFPGRFSGRQFSNSRSEMNVSTLELGDSALYLCASSLGPEWGDRAPLHFGNGTRLTVT.

The chain combines TRBV6-5 with TRBJ2-7, with D perhaps matching TRBD1 (7 bases). Germline CDR1 reads MNHEY; CDR2 reads SVGAGI. The CDR3 extends over 16 amino acids. Trimming cost V 0 bases and J 1 base, with 13 bases left between them. The CDR3 is CASSYSRGAVSYEQYF. The DNA of the CDR3 is TGTGCCAGCAGTTACTCCAGGGGGGCGGTTTCCTACGAGCAGTACTTC.

This chain connects TRBV5-1 to TRBJ2-2; D gene unclear. The germline V gene has CDR1 SGHRS and CDR2 YFSETQ. This CDR3 has 13 residues. Trimming stripped 0 bases from V and 4 bases from J, with 4 bases between. The CDR3 bases are TGCGCCAGCAGCTTGGCCCTCACCGGGGAGCTGTTTTTT. Amino acid sequence: CASSLALTGELFF.

The chain couples TRBV30 to TRBJ2-7; possible D gene TRBD1, 5 bases. The CDR3 length is 14 residues. Trimming took off 2 bases at V and 2 bases at J, with 13 bases between the two ends. Germline values: CDR1 GTSNPN, CDR2 SVGIG (reference sequence). CDR3 residues: CAWSKGPRTYEQYF. As DNA, the CDR3 is TGTGCCTGGAGTAAGGGGCCTCGAACCTACGAGCAGTACTTC.

The J gene is TRBJ1-1, the V gene TRBV28, with TRBD1 identical over 7 bases. This CDR3 is built from 14 residues. The germline gives CDR1 MDHEN, CDR2 SYDVKM. Trimming at V came to 3 bases and at J to 4 bases, leaving 5 bases not matched to a gene. CDR3 DNA: TGTGCCAGCAGTTTCGATGCAGGGGGCACTGAAGCTTTCTTT. Amino acid sequence: CASSFDAGGTEAFF.

The gene calls are TRBV28 and TRBJ1-1; no clear D. This CDR3 comprises 15 residues. CDR1 is MDHEN, CDR2 SYDVKM, per germline. Trimming pared 2 bases from V and 4 bases from J, leaving 14 bases between. CDR3 amino acids: CASSLRPVEGTEAFF. The CDR3 DNA reads TGTGCCAGCAGTTTAAGGCCAGTCGAGGGCACTGAAGCTTTCTTT. The variable domain in full, completed from reference TRBV28 and TRBJ1-1, reads DVKVTQSSRYLVKRTGEKVFLECVQDMDHENMFWYRQDPGLGLRLIYFSYDVKMKEKGDIPEGYSVSREKKERFSLILESASTNQTSMYLCASSLRPVEGTEAFFGQGTRLTVV.

This clone was picked up one time. The chain joins TRBV9 to TRBJ2-2; 8 nucleotides agree with TRBD2. V shed 3 bases, J shed 4 bases, and the junction held 5 bases outside the gene matches. Germline CDR1 and CDR2: SGDLS and YYNGEE. The CDR3 totals 15 residues. The CDR3 nucleotides are TGTGCCAGCAGCGAGAGCGGGAGAGGCACCGGGGAGCTGTTTTTT. Translation: CASSESGRGTGELFF.

This clone was counted a single time. The chain joins TRBV29-1 to TRBJ2-7; weak D call: TRBD1 (7 bases). This CDR3 spans 14 amino acids. Trimming pared 7 bases from V and 9 bases from J, leaving 25 bases between. From germline, CDR1 is SQVTM and CDR2 ANQGSEA. The CDR3 sequence is CSAAPLTGAEGQYF. CDR3 sequence (DNA): TGCAGCGCCGCACCCTTAACAGGGGCGGAGGGGCAGTACTTC.

The chain has TRBV27 and TRBJ1-1; TRBD1 aligns across 7 bases. Per germline, CDR1 MNHEY and CDR2 SMNVEV (reference sequence). The CDR3 is made up of 15 amino acids. V lost 2 bases to trimming and J lost 3 bases; unmatched junction nucleotides: 6. The CDR3 region is CASSLGTAGDTEAFF. In DNA form, the CDR3 reads TGTGCCAGCAGTTTAGGGACAGCGGGGGACACTGAAGCTTTCTTT.

J is TRBJ2-2 and V is TRBV5-1; the D gene is possibly TRBD1 (5 bases). The length of the CDR3 is 15 residues. The germline V gene has CDR1 SGHRS and CDR2 YFSETQ. V lost 2 bases, J lost 1 base, and 9 bases lay in between. The CDR3 DNA is TGCGCCAGCAGCTTAGGGGATGTGAACACCGGGGAGCTGTTTTTT. This gives the protein CASSLGDVNTGELFF.

J is TRBJ1-2 and V is TRBV4-2; no reliable D call. The ends were cut back, 0 bases at V and 4 bases at J, with 6 bases in the middle. The CDR3 covers 13 residues. Germline V gene data show CDR1 as LGHNA and CDR2 as YNFKEQ. The CDR3 sequence is CASSQDTGYGYTF. The CDR3 nucleotides read TGTGCCAGCAGCCAAGATACTGGCTATGGCTACACCTTC.

The chain is built from TRBV6-5 and TRBJ2-3; 9 nucleotides agree with TRBD2. J was trimmed by 0 bases and V by 6 bases; bases with no gene match: 4. Germline V CDR1 and CDR2: MNHEY, SVGAGI. The CDR3 has 15 residues. CDR3 DNA sequence: TGTGCCAGCAGCCTGGGACTAGCTAGCACAGATACGCAGTATTTT. The encoded protein is CASSLGLASTDTQYF.

The genes are TRBV5-1 and TRBJ1-1; weak D call: TRBD1 (6 bases). Trimming removed 4 bases at V and 0 bases at J, with 13 bases between. The CDR3 is made up of 15 amino acids. Germline V gene lookup returns CDR1 SGHRS and CDR2 YFSETQ. The CDR3 coding sequence is TGCGCCAGCAGCATACAACAGGGCGTGAACACTGAAGCTTTCTTT. Translated: CASSIQQGVNTEAFF.

This rearrangement joins TRBV5-1 to TRBJ1-4; TRBD1 is a possible D gene (6 bases). The ends were cut back, 5 bases at V and 0 bases at J, with 14 bases in the middle. Germline lookup yields CDR1 SGHRS and CDR2 YFSETQ. This CDR3 region has 16 residues. As DNA, the CDR3 is TGCGCCAGCAGTCCCGACAGGTTTGCAACTAATGAAAAACTGTTTTTT. Residues: CASSPDRFATNEKLFF.

V and J are TRBV30 and TRBJ2-6; TRBD2 might be the D (5 bases). Germline lookup yields CDR1 GTSNPN and CDR2 SVGIG (reference sequence). V was clipped by 2 bases and J by 6 bases, with 17 bases between them. The CDR3 length is 16 residues. The CDR3 spells CAWSNGNGRVANVLTF. As DNA, the CDR3 is TGTGCCTGGAGTAACGGGAATGGTAGAGTGGCCAACGTCCTGACTTTC.

The chain links TRBV30 to TRBJ2-1; D is unclear. Germline values: CDR1 GTSNPN, CDR2 SVGIG (reference sequence). Trimming shortened V by 7 bases and J by 11 bases, and 15 bases separated the two germline ends. The CDR3 is 11 residues long. CDR3 protein: CASSTANKQFF. CDR3 coding DNA: TGTGCCTCGAGCACAGCTAATAAGCAGTTCTTC.

The rearrangement links TRBV19 to TRBJ1-6, with D tentatively TRBD1 (6 bases). CDR1 and CDR2 from the germline V gene are LNHDA and SQIVND (reference sequence). The ends were cut back, 8 bases at V and 5 bases at J, with 16 bases in the middle. The CDR3 is 15 residues long. In nucleotides, the CDR3 is TGTGCCAGTGGGGGCCCCAGGGAAAATAATTCACCCCTCCACTTT. Its translation is CASGGPRENNSPLHF.

The chain employs TRBV6-4 and TRBJ1-1; no firm D call. The CDR3 has 15 residues. Trimming removed 4 bases at V and 7 bases at J, with 19 bases between. Germline CDR1 is MRHNA and CDR2 is SNTAGT. CDR3 nucleotides: TGTGCCAGCAGTGCCCTGGGTATCGGGAAGGATGAAGCTTTCTTT. It yields the protein CASSALGIGKDEAFF.

The gene calls are TRBV6-1 and TRBJ2-7, with 8 bases identical to TRBD2. The germline V gene has CDR1 MNHNS and CDR2 SASEGT. V trimming: 4 bases; J trimming: 0 bases; junction bases outside the gene matches: 11. The CDR3 spans 17 residues. This CDR3 reads CASSVAIAGIDSYEQYF. In DNA form, the CDR3 reads TGTGCCAGCAGTGTAGCGATAGCGGGGATCGACTCCTACGAGCAGTACTTC.